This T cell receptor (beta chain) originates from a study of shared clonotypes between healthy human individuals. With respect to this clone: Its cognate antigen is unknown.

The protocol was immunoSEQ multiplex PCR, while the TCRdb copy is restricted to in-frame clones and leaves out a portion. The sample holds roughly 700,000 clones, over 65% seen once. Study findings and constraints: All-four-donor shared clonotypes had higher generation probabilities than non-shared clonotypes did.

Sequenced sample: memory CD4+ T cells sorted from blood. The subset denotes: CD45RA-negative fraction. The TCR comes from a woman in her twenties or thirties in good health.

CDR3: CASSLYVSTSSNQPQHF. The CDR3 DNA is TGTGCCAGCAGTTTATATGTGTCAACCTCTAGCAATCAGCCCCAGCATTTT. The V gene is TRBV27, the J gene TRBJ1-5; D is uncertain. There are 17 residues in the CDR3. V lost 1 base and J 0 bases, leaving 13 bases between the germline ends. Germline CDR1 is MNHEY and CDR2 is SMNVEV (reference sequence).